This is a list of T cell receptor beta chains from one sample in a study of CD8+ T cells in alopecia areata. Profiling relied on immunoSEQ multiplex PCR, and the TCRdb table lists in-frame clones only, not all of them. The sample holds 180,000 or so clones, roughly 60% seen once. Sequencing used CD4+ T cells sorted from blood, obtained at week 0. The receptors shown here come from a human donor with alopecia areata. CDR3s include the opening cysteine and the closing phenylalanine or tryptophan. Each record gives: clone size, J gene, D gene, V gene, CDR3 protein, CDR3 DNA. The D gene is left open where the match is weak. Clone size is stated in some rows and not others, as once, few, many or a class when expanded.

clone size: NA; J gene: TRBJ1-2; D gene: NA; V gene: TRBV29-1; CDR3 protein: CSATSPNYGYTF; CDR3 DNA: TGCAGCGCAACGTCACCTAACTATGGCTACACCTTC
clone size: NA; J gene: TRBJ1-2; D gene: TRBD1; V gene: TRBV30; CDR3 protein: CAYTGGSRNYGYTF; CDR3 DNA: TGTGCCTACACAGGGGGCTCGAGGAACTATGGCTACACCTTC
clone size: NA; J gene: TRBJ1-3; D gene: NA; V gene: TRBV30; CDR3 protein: CAWTLGNTIYF; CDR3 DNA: TGTGCCTGGACACTGGGAAACACCATATATTTT
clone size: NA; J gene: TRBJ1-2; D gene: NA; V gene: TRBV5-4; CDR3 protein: CASSSDGYGYTF; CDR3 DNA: TGTGCCAGCAGCTCGGACGGTTATGGCTACACCTTC
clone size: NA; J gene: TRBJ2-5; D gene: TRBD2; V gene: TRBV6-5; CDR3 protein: CASSYSSGGAGETQYF; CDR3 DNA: TGTGCCAGCAGTTACTCGAGCGGGGGGGCCGGGGAGACCCAGTACTTC
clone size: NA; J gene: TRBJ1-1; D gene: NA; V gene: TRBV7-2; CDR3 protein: CASSLLNPNTEAFF; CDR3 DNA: TGTGCCAGCAGCTTATTAAACCCGAACACTGAAGCTTTCTTT
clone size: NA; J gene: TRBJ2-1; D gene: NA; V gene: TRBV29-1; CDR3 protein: CSVEDFGKYNEQFF; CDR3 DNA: TGCAGCGTTGAAGATTTCGGCAAATACAATGAGCAGTTCTTC
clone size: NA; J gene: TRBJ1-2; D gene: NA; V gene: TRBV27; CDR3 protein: CASSNGALYGYTF; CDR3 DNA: TGTGCCAGCAGCAACGGGGCCCTCTATGGCTACACCTTC
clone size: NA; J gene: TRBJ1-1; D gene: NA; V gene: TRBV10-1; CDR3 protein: CASSRTGTMNTEAFF; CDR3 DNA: TGCGCCAGCAGTCGTACCGGGACAATGAACACTGAAGCTTTCTTT
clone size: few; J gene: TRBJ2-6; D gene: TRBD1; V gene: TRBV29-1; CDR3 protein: CSVADRVGANVLTF; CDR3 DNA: TGCAGCGTGGCAGACAGGGTTGGGGCCAACGTCCTGACTTTC
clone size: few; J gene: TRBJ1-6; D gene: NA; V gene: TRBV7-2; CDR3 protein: CASGFHNSPLHF; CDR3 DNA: TGTGCCAGCGGCTTCCATAATTCACCCCTCCACTTT
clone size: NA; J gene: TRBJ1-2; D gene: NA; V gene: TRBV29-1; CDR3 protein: CSVDRDYGYTF; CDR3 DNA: TGCAGCGTTGACAGGGATTATGGCTACACCTTC
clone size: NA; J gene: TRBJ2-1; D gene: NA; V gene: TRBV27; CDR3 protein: CASSLTSHANEQFF; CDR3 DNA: TGTGCCAGCAGTCTCACCTCCCATGCCAATGAGCAGTTCTTC
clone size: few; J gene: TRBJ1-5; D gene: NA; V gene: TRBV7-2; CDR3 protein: CASSSLDGQPQHF; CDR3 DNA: TGTGCCAGCAGCTCCCTGGATGGTCAGCCCCAGCATTTT
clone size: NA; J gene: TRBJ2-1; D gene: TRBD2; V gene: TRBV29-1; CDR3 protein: CSVGTTSYNEQFF; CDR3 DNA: TGCAGCGTGGGGACTACCTCCTACAATGAGCAGTTCTTC
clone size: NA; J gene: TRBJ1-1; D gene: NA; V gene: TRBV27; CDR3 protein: CASSLRIGSEAFF; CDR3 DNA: TGTGCCAGCAGTTTGAGAATTGGGTCAGAAGCTTTCTTT